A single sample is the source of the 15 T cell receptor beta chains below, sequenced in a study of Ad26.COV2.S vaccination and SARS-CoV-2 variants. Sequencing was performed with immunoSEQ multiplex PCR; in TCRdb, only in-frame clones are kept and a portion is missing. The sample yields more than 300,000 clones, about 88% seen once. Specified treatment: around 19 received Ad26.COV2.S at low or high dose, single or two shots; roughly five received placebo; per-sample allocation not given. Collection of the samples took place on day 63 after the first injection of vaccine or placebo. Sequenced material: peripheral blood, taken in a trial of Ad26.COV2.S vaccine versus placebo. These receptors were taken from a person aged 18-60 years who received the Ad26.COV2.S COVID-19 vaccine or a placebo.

CDR3 amino acids: CASRRLPQGNYGYTF. CDR3 sequence (DNA): TGTGCCAGCAGACGTCTACCCCAGGGTAACTATGGCTACACCTTC. The chain carries TRBV27 and TRBJ1-2, with TRBD1 as a possible D gene (5 bases). The CDR3 totals 15 residues. Germline CDR1 MNHEY, CDR2 SMNVEV (reference sequence). Trimming stripped 6 bases from V and 1 base from J, with 15 bases between.

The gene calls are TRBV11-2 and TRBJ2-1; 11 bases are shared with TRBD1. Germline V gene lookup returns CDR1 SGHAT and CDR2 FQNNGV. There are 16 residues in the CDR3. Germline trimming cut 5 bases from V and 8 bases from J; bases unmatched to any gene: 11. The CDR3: CASSTPGQGAPDEQFF. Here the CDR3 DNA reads TGTGCCAGCAGCACCCCAGGACAGGGGGCGCCGGATGAGCAGTTCTTC.

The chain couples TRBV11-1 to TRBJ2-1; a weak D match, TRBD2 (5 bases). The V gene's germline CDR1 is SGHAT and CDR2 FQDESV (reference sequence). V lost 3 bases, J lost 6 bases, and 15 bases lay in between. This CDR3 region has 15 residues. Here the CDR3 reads CASSFTHGSANEQFF. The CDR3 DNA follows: TGTGCCAGCAGCTTTACTCATGGGAGCGCCAATGAGCAGTTCTTC.

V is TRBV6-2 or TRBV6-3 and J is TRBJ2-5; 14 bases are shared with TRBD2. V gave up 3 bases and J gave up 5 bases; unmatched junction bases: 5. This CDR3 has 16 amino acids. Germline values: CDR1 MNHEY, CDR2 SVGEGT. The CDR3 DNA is TGTGCCAGCAGTTATTCGACTAGCGGGGGGGCGGAGACCCAGTACTTC. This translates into CASSYSTSGGAETQYF.

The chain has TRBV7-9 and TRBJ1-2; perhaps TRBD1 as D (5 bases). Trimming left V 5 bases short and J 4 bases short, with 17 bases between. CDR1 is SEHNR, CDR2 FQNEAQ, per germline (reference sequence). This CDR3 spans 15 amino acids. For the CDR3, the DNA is TGTGCCAGCAGCCAGGGTGGGGTTCTCCGCTATGGCTACACCTTC. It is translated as CASSQGGVLRYGYTF.

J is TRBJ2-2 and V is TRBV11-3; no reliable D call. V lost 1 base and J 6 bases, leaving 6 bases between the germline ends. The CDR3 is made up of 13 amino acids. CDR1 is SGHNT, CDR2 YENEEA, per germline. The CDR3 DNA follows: TGTGCCAGCAGCTTAGTGGTATCCGGGGAGCTGTTTTTT. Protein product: CASSLVVSGELFF.

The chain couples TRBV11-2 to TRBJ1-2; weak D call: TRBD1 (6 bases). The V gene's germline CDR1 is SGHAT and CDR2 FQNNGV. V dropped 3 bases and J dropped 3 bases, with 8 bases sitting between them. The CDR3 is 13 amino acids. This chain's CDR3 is CASSLAGDYGYTF. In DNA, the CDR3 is TGTGCCAGCAGCTTGGCAGGGGACTATGGCTACACCTTC.

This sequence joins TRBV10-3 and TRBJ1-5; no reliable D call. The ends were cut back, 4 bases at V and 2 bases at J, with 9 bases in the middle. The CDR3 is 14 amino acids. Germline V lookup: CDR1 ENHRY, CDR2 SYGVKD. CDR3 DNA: TGTGCCATCAGTGTGGACCGTGGCAATCAGCCCCAGCATTTT. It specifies CAISVDRGNQPQHF.

DNA for the CDR3: TGTGCCAGCAGCCAAGGCCCCGGGAGGGCCGATGAGCAGTTCTTC. This translates into CASSQGPGRADEQFF. The rearrangement uses TRBV14 and TRBJ2-1, with 8 bases that match TRBD2. The V gene end was trimmed by 1 base and the J gene end by 8 bases; junction bases not matched to a gene: 7. CDR3 length equals 15 residues. The germline gives CDR1 SGHDN, CDR2 FVKESK.

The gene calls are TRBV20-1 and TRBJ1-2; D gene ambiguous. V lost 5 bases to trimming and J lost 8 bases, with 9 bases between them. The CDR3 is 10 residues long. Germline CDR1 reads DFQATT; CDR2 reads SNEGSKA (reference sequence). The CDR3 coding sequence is TGCAGTGCTGTGCGGGCGGGCTACACCTTC. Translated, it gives CSAVRAGYTF.

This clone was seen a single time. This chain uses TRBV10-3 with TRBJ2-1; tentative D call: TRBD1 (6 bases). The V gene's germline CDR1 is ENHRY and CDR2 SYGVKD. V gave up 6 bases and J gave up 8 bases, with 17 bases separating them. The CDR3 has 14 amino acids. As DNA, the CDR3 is TGTGCCATCAGAGAACAGGGAACGTACGATGAGCAGTTCTTC. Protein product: CAIREQGTYDEQFF.

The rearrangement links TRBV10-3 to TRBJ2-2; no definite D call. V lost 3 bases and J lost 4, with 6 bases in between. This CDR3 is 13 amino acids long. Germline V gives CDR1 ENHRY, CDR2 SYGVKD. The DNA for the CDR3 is TGTGCCATCAGTGACAAAGGCACCGGGGAGCTGTTTTTT. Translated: CAISDKGTGELFF.

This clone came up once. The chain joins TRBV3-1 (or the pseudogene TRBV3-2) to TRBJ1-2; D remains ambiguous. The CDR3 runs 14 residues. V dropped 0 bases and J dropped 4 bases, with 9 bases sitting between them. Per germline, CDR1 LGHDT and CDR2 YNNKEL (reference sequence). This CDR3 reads CASSQDILGYGYTF. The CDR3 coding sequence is TGTGCCAGCAGCCAAGACATCCTTGGCTATGGCTACACCTTC.

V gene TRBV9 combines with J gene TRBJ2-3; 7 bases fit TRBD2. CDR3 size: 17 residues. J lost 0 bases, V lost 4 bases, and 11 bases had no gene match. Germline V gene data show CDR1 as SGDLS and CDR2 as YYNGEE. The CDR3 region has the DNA TGTGCCAGCAGCAACTCGTTCTCGGGGGGTAGCACAGATACGCAGTATTTT. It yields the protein CASSNSFSGGSTDTQYF.

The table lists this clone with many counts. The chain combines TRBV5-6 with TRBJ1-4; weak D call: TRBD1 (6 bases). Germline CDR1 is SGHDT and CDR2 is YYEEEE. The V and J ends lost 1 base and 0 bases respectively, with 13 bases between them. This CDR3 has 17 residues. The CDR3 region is CASSLFGRGSTNEKLFF. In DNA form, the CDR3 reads TGTGCCAGCAGCTTGTTTGGCAGGGGCTCAACTAATGAAAAACTGTTTTTT.